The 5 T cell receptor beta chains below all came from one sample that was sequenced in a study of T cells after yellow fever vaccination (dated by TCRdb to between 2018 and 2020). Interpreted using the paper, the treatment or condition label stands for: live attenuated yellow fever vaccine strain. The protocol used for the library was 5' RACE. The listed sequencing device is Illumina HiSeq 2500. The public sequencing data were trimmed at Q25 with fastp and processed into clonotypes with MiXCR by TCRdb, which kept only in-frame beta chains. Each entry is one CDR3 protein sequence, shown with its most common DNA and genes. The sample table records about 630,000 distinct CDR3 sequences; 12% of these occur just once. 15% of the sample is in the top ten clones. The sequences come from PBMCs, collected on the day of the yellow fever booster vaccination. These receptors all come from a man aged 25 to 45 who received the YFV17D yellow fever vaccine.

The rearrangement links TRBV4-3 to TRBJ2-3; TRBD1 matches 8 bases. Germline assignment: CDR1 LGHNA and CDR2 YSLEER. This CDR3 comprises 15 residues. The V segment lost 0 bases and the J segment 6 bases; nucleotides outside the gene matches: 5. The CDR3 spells CASSQDRQGRDTQYF. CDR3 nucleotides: TGCGCCAGCAGCCAAGATAGACAGGGGAGGGATACGCAGTATTTT.

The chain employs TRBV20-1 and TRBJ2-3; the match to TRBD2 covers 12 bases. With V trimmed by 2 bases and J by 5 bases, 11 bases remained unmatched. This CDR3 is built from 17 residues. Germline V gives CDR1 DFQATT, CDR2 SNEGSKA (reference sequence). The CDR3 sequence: CSARLTASGRARDTQYF. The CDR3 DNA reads TGCAGTGCTAGACTAACTGCTAGCGGGAGGGCCCGAGATACGCAGTATTTT.

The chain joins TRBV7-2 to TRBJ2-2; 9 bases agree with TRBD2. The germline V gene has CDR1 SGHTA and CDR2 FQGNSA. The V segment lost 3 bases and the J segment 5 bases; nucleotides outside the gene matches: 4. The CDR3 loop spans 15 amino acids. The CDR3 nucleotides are TGTGCCAGCAGCTTTAGCGGGAGTTGGACCGGGGAGCTGTTTTTT. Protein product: CASSFSGSWTGELFF.

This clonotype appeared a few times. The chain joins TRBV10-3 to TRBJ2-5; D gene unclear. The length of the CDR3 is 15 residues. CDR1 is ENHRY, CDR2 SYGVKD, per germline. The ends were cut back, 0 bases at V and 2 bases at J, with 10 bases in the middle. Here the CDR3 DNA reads TGTGCCATCAGTGAGTCGATGGCTATACAAGAGACCCAGTACTTC. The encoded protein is CAISESMAIQETQYF.

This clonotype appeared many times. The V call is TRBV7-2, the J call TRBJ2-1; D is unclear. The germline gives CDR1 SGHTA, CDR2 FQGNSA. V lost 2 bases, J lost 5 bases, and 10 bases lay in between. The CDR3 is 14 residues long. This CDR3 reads CASSLFLSHNEQFF. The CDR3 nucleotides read TGTGCCAGCAGCTTATTTCTATCCCACAATGAGCAGTTCTTC.